The clone carrying this TCR beta chain was detected once. The sample originates from a study of shared clonotypes between healthy human individuals. Original methodology: Filtering differed since immunoSEQ provided only junctions, with no quality scores. Here immunoSEQ multiplex PCR was the method, and the copy in TCRdb shows in-frame clones only, minus some. V, J and clone size derive from that table, while D and trimming were established from the DNA sequence. Of over 950,000 clones in the sample, 77% were seen once. After removal of 4 bases from V and 4 bases from J, the junction contained 6 bases not matched to a gene. Germline CDR1 SEHNR, CDR2 FQNEAQ (reference sequence). The CDR3 runs to 16 residues.

The sequence derives from a young man in good health. Some clones in this sample may be carry-over from other donors' samples. Specimen: memory CD4+ T cells from PBMCs. The subset: CD45RA-negative fraction. The chain has TRBV7-9 and TRBJ2-2, with TRBD1 matching over 10 bases. CDR3 bases: TGTGCCAGCAGCTCCGGGACAGGGGAGGTCACCGGGGAGCTGTTTTTT. This sequence encodes CASSSGTGEVTGELFF.